This TCR beta chain comes out of a study of blood T cell repertoires in COVID-19. As for the study in general: T cells, B-cell-depleted T cells, or PBMCs supplied cDNA or gDNA.

As processed by the authors: Amplification of reference gene primers was used by the study to estimate nucleated cell counts. Sequencing used immunoSEQ multiplex PCR; TCRdb keeps in-frame clones, though not all of them. That table is the source of V, J and clone size, and D and trimming were worked out from the DNA. Of approximately 140,000 clones detected, 70% to 85% appear once; the ten largest clones hold just under 9%. The V gene's germline CDR1 is MNHNY and CDR2 SVGAGI (reference sequence). CDR3 size: 13 residues. V was pared by 6 bases and J by 1 base, with 9 bases between. This chain uses TRBV6-6 with TRBJ1-2; possible D gene TRBD1, 6 bases. The source is a woman of 80 years or more in a cohort sampled during active or convalescent COVID-19. Source material: peripheral blood. The CDR3, as DNA: TGTGCCAGCAGCCGGGACAATAACTATGGCTACACCTTC. It translates to CASSRDNNYGYTF.